This passage covers 12 T cell receptor beta chains from one sample sequenced in a study of shared clonotypes between healthy human individuals. The protocol was immunoSEQ multiplex PCR, while the TCRdb copy is restricted to in-frame clones and leaves out a portion. The sample carries 2 million to 2.5 million clones, more than 80% recorded once. The source material was naive CD4+ T cells from PBMCs. Subset denoted: CD45RA+ positively selected. The origin of the receptors is a man between 18 and 35 years old in good health. Some clones in this sample may be carry-over from other donors' samples.

V is TRBV4-1 and J is TRBJ2-1; 9 bases agree with TRBD2. The CDR3 loop spans 15 amino acids. Germline V gene data show CDR1 as MGHRA and CDR2 as YSYEKL. The J segment lost 4 bases and the V segment lost 4 bases, leaving 5 bases of the junction unmatched. The DNA of the CDR3 is TGCGCCAGCAGCCCAATAGCGGGAGTATACAATGAGCAGTTCTTC. This encodes CASSPIAGVYNEQFF.

This sequence joins TRBV7-9 and TRBJ2-3; the match to TRBD2 covers 14 bases. J was trimmed by 2 bases and V by 5 bases; bases with no gene match: 6. The CDR3 is made up of 17 amino acids. CDR1 is SEHNR and CDR2 is FQNEAQ in the germline V gene (reference sequence). CDR3 DNA sequence: TGTGCCAGCAGCGGGACTAGCGGGAGCGCGATCACAGATACGCAGTATTTT. Its translation is CASSGTSGSAITDTQYF.

The chain is built from TRBV7-2 and TRBJ1-3; unclear D gene. V lost 1 base to trimming and J lost 0 bases, with 10 bases between them. The CDR3 loop spans 16 amino acids. Germline loops: CDR1 SGHTA, CDR2 FQGNSA. The CDR3, as DNA: TGTGCCAGCAGCTTAGAGAGGTCTTACTCTGGAAACACCATATATTTT. Amino acids: CASSLERSYSGNTIYF.

V and J are TRBV5-1 and TRBJ2-7; 8 bases fit TRBD1. Trimming at V came to 6 bases and at J to 5 bases, leaving 4 bases not matched to a gene. The CDR3 contains 12 residues. Per the germline V gene, CDR1 is SGHRS and CDR2 is YFSETQ. The CDR3 DNA sequence: TGCGCCAGCACCCAGGACAGGGACGAGCAGTACTTC. Its protein is CASTQDRDEQYF. Filled out from reference TRBV5-1 and TRBJ2-7, the complete variable domain reads KAGVTQTPRYLIKTRGQQVTLSCSPISGHRSVSWYQQTPGQGLQFLFEYFSETQRNKGNFPGRFSGRQFSNSRSEMNVSTLELGDSALYLCASTQDRDEQYFGPGTRLTVT.

This clone has only one observation. The chain is built from TRBV19 and TRBJ2-5; D could derive from TRBD1 or TRBD2 (5 bases each). The CDR3 loop spans 14 amino acids. The germline V and J ends were trimmed by 4 bases and 4 bases, with 13 bases remaining between them. The germline V gene encodes CDR1 LNHDA and CDR2 SQIVND (reference sequence). The CDR3 reads CASSTDSGGETQYF. The DNA for the CDR3 is TGTGCCAGTAGTACTGACAGTGGGGGAGAGACCCAGTACTTC.

The chain has TRBV7-8 and TRBJ1-1, with a tentative D call TRBD1 (6 bases). V was cut by 3 bases and J by 3 bases, with 11 bases left in between. The CDR3 covers 14 residues. Germline assignment: CDR1 SGHVS and CDR2 FQNEAQ. CDR3 sequence reads: CASSFRTAYTEAFF. CDR3 DNA: TGTGCCAGCAGCTTCAGGACAGCGTACACTGAAGCTTTCTTT. Looking up the rest from reference TRBV7-8 and TRBJ1-1 gives the full variable domain: GAGVSQSPRYKVAKRGQDVALRCDPISGHVSLFWYQQALGQGPEFLTYFQNEAQLDKSGLPSDRFFAERPEGSVSTLKIQRTQQEDSAVYLCASSFRTAYTEAFFGQGTRLTVV.

This rearrangement joins TRBV5-8 to TRBJ2-1; a weak D match, TRBD2 (5 bases). CDR1 is SGHTS, CDR2 YDEGEE, per germline. The CDR3 runs 15 residues. The germline V and J ends were trimmed by 0 bases and 6 bases, with 13 bases remaining between them. CDR3: CASSLVPLGANEQFF. The CDR3 nucleotides read TGTGCCAGCAGCTTGGTTCCCCTGGGAGCCAATGAGCAGTTCTTC.

In this sample, this clone turned up a few times. The chain combines TRBV6-1 with TRBJ1-5; D ambiguous. CDR3 length equals 15 residues. Trimming left V 7 bases short and J 0 bases short, with 13 bases between. Germline values: CDR1 MNHNS, CDR2 SASEGT. CDR3 region: CASTKGQDSNQPQHF. CDR3 nucleotide sequence: TGTGCCAGCACCAAAGGGCAGGATAGCAATCAGCCCCAGCATTTT.

Worth noting for this clone: The sample holds other DNA sequences that translate to the same CDR3. This chain connects TRBV7-9 to TRBJ2-3; D remains ambiguous. The CDR3 has 11 residues. CDR1 and CDR2 from the germline V gene are SEHNR and FQNEAQ (reference sequence). V was clipped by 5 bases and J by 3 bases, with 3 bases between them. The CDR3 here is CASSLTDTQYF. The CDR3 DNA is TGTGCCAGCAGCCTGACAGATACGCAGTATTTT.

The rearrangement uses TRBV28 and TRBJ2-1; 7 bases agree with TRBD2. The CDR3 covers 15 residues. Germline V lookup: CDR1 MDHEN, CDR2 SYDVKM. J was trimmed by 3 bases and V by 6 bases; bases with no gene match: 8. The CDR3 DNA sequence: TGTGCCAGCAGGGGAGCGGGAAATGGCTACAATGAGCAGTTCTTC. Translating gives CASRGAGNGYNEQFF. Full variable domain (outside the CDR3, taken from reference TRBV28 and TRBJ2-1): DVKVTQSSRYLVKRTGEKVFLECVQDMDHENMFWYRQDPGLGLRLIYFSYDVKMKEKGDIPEGYSVSREKKERFSLILESASTNQTSMYLCASRGAGNGYNEQFFGPGTRLTVL.

This chain joins TRBV2 and TRBJ1-5; D is unclear. The CDR3 covers 15 residues. V was shortened by 3 bases and J by 1 base, with 10 bases between the two germline ends. Germline V gene lookup returns CDR1 SNHLY and CDR2 FYNNEI. CDR3 DNA: TGTGCCAGCAGTGATTCGGGGAAGAGCAATCAGCCCCAGCATTTT. Encoded protein: CASSDSGKSNQPQHF.

This chain links TRBV28 with TRBJ2-7, with D perhaps matching TRBD2 (5 bases). The V end lost 3 bases, the J end lost 7 bases, and 10 bases lay between the germline ends. This CDR3 comprises 12 residues. From germline, CDR1 is MDHEN and CDR2 SYDVKM. The CDR3 is CASSFRTGEQYF. As DNA, the CDR3 is TGTGCCAGCAGTTTTAGAACGGGGGAGCAGTACTTC.